The T cell receptor beta chain described here comes from a study of technical replicates of blood from a handful of donors. Profiling relied on immunoSEQ multiplex PCR, and the TCRdb table lists in-frame clones only, not all of them. Altogether roughly 80,000 clones are present, under 96% being singletons, with the ten largest covering about 0.36%. Germline loops: CDR1 LNHDA, CDR2 SQIVND (reference sequence). The CDR3 is made up of 16 amino acids. Trimming removed 1 base from V and 2 bases from J; junction bases left unmatched: 3. This clone was picked up one time. This receptor was identified in a human donor in good health. The sample consisted of T cells isolated from PBMCs. This chain connects TRBV19 to TRBJ1-4, with 8 bases lining up with TRBD1. The CDR3 nucleotides are TGTGCCAGTAGTATAGGGACAGGGTCTACTAATGAAAAACTGTTTTTT. Translated, it gives CASSIGTGSTNEKLFF.